The clone carrying this T cell receptor (beta chain) was detected ten times or more. During its preparation, the TCRbeta library received unique molecular identifiers. One entry per CDR3 protein, called by TCRdb with MiXCR from the PCR reads. The top ten hold 18% of the sample, which has 65,000 to 75,000 distinct CDR3 sequences, 4.9% seen once. This sample was taken from a study of T-cell reconstitution after alpha-beta-depleted transplantation in children. The receptor's source is a boy under two years old who had a stem cell transplant for acute myeloid leukemia, so the T cells may come from the graft donor. The sequencing used PBMCs, mostly from graft donor cells, collected 180 days after TCRalphabeta/CD19-depleted stem cell transplant.

In DNA form, the CDR3 reads TGTGCCACCTCCCGGACAGGAATGAGTGGGGGCTACACCTTC. Its translation: CATSRTGMSGGYTF. This chain connects TRBV24-1 to TRBJ1-2, with 7 bases aligning to TRBD1. This CDR3 region has 14 residues. Germline V CDR1 and CDR2: KGHDR, SFDVKD. Unmatched junction bases numbered 14, after V lost 9 bases and J lost 8 bases.